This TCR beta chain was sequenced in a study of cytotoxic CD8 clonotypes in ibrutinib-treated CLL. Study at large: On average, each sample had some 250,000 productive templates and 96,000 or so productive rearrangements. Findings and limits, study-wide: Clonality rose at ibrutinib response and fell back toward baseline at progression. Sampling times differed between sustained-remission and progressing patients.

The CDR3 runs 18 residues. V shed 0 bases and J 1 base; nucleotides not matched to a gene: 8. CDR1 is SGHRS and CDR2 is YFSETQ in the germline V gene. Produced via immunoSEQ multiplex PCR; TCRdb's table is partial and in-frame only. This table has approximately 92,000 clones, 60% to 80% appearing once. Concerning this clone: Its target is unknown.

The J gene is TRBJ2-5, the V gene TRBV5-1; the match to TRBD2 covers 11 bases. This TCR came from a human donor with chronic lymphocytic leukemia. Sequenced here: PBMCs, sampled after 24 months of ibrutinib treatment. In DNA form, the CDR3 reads TGCGCCAGCAGCTTGGAGGCTAGCGGGGGGCGAATCCAAGAGACCCAGTACTTC. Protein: CASSLEASGGRIQETQYF.